This T cell receptor (beta chain) was captured by sequencing in a study of control samples from healthy donors and cancer patients. Assay used: immunoSEQ multiplex PCR; TCRdb lists only in-frame clones, some missing. The sample lists roughly 120,000 clones, 90% occurring once. V was shortened by 10 bases and J by 4 bases, with 14 bases between the two germline ends. The CDR3 has 13 residues. The germline V gene has CDR1 WNHNN and CDR2 SYGVQD (reference sequence). This TCR was sampled from a human donor in good health. The donor label of this sample is uncertain. Sequenced sample: blood. The chain joins TRBV10-1 to TRBJ1-5, with D possibly being TRBD1 (6 bases). The CDR3 coding sequence is TGCGCCACCAAAAAAACAGGGAATCAGCCCCAGCATTTT. Encoded protein: CATKKTGNQPQHF.